The present TCR beta chain was sequenced within a study of T cells after yellow fever vaccination. TCRdb passed the 5' RACE reads through MiXCR, listing each CDR3 protein once. The table shows approximately 330,000 distinct CDR3 sequences, with 4.1% occurring only once. Whole-study results and caveats: In post-booster samples, most primary-vaccination clones reappeared (approximately 96% CD4, roughly 89% CD8). Shared CD4/CD8 clonotypes were a small share, likely from convergent recombination.

Trimming took off 3 bases at V and 3 bases at J, with 15 bases between the two ends. Germline V gives CDR1 SNHLY, CDR2 FYNNEI. The CDR3 totals 15 residues. Of note for this clonotype: What it recognizes is unknown.

The sample here was PBMCs, taken 5 days after the yellow fever booster vaccination. The TCR sequence derives from a man between 18 and 35 years old who received the YFV17D yellow fever vaccine. The genes are TRBV2 and TRBJ2-7; D is unclear. The CDR3 DNA reads TGTGCCAGCAGTGAGTATGTCAGGAGTGTCTACGAGCAGTACTTC. Protein product: CASSEYVRSVYEQYF.